The 31 T cell receptor beta chains given below trace back to one sample, sequenced in a study of blood T cell repertoires in COVID-19. TCRdb's table, derived via immunoSEQ multiplex PCR, lists solely in-frame clones and lacks some. The sample lists 200,000 to 250,000 clones, 80% to 90% seen once, with around 4% in the top ten. Sequencing input: PBMCs or T cells enriched from blood (not recorded which). All receptors derive from a middle-aged woman with acute COVID-19.

This chain links TRBV6-5 with TRBJ2-2, with 13 nucleotides matching TRBD2. After removal of 5 bases from V and 8 bases from J, the junction contained 5 bases not matched to a gene. CDR1 MNHEY and CDR2 SVGAGI come from the germline V gene. The CDR3 totals 15 residues. CDR3 nucleotides: TGTGCCAGCAGTATCCGGACTAGCGGGAGTGGGGAGCTGTTTTTT. Translating gives CASSIRTSGSGELFF.

The sample holds a few counts of this clone. The V gene is TRBV6-1, the J gene TRBJ2-2; D may be TRBD1 (5 bases). This CDR3 has 13 amino acids. CDR1 is MNHNS and CDR2 is SASEGT in the germline V gene. V shed 3 bases and J shed 7 bases, with 9 bases lying between them. CDR3 amino acids: CASSDRVNGELFF. The DNA for the CDR3 is TGTGCCAGCAGTGACAGGGTGAACGGGGAGCTGTTTTTT.

This clone was recorded once. This sequence joins TRBV10-3 and TRBJ1-5; D is unclear. CDR1 ENHRY and CDR2 SYGVKD come from the germline V gene. This CDR3 is 14 amino acids long. V was cut by 4 bases and J by 0 bases, with 7 bases left in between. CDR3 nucleotide sequence: TGTGCCATCAGTGGGAGGGCTAGCAATCAGCCCCAGCATTTT. Protein: CAISGRASNQPQHF.

The V gene is TRBV7-9, the J gene TRBJ1-5; TRBD1 matches 9 bases. CDR1 is SEHNR, CDR2 FQNEAQ, per germline (reference sequence). J gave up 3 bases and V 1 base, and 4 bases lay outside the gene matches. The CDR3 covers 16 residues. The CDR3 DNA reads TGTGCCAGCAGCTTAGGACAGGGGGGTTACAATCAGCCCCAGCATTTT. Its translation: CASSLGQGGYNQPQHF.

The chain carries TRBV9 and TRBJ1-2; maybe TRBD1 (5 bases). The length of the CDR3 is 13 residues. Germline-derived CDR1 and CDR2 are SGDLS and YYNGEE. V dropped 2 bases and J dropped 8 bases, with 13 bases sitting between them. CDR3 region: CASSVAAGKGYTF. The CDR3 DNA reads TGTGCCAGCAGCGTTGCAGCAGGGAAGGGCTACACCTTC.

V is TRBV27 and J is TRBJ1-5, with TRBD1 matching 8 bases. The CDR3 is 14 amino acids. With 6 bases clipped from V and 3 bases from J, the junction kept 4 bases outside the gene matches. The germline V gene has CDR1 MNHEY and CDR2 SMNVEV (reference sequence). CDR3 region: CASSGQGNNQPQHF. In DNA, the CDR3 is TGTGCCAGCAGCGGACAGGGTAACAATCAGCCCCAGCATTTT.

The table lists this clone with a few counts. The genes are TRBV28 and TRBJ2-7, with D uncertain. Germline lookup yields CDR1 MDHEN and CDR2 SYDVKM. Between the trimmed V and J ends, which lost 2 bases and 2 bases, there was a span of 16 bases. This CDR3 contains 16 residues. CDR3 region: CASSLAGLNPPYEQYF. CDR3 DNA sequence: TGTGCCAGCAGTTTAGCAGGCCTCAACCCCCCCTACGAGCAGTACTTC.

V and J are TRBV12-3 or TRBV12-4 and TRBJ1-1; D is unresolved. Trimming took off 3 bases at V and 5 bases at J, with 7 bases between the two ends. The CDR3 extends over 12 amino acids. The CDR3 region is CASSFGVTEAFF. The CDR3 bases are TGTGCCAGCAGTTTCGGGGTGACTGAAGCTTTCTTT.

The chain recombines TRBV19 with TRBJ1-5, with TRBD1 matching over 7 bases. V lost 5 bases and J lost 5; bases outside the gene matches: 12. CDR1 LNHDA and CDR2 SQIVND come from the germline V gene (reference sequence). CDR3 size: 16 residues. CDR3: CASSSTGTGGDQPQHF. DNA for the CDR3: TGTGCCAGTAGTTCGACAGGGACGGGGGGGGATCAGCCCCAGCATTTT.

V gene TRBV9 combines with J gene TRBJ1-3; no clear D gene. V lost 0 bases, J lost 0 bases, and 7 bases lay in between. The CDR3 totals 15 residues. Germline loops: CDR1 SGDLS, CDR2 YYNGEE. DNA for the CDR3: TGTGCCAGCAGCGTAGACCGGGACTCTGGAAACACCATATATTTT. This translates into CASSVDRDSGNTIYF.

V and J are TRBV9 and TRBJ2-7; 11 nucleotides agree with TRBD2. V trimming: 4 bases; J trimming: 5 bases; junction bases outside the gene matches: 5. Germline V lookup: CDR1 SGDLS, CDR2 YYNGEE. This CDR3 is built from 14 residues. CDR3 residues: CASSPTSGTNEQYF. The CDR3 nucleotides are TGTGCCAGCAGCCCGACTAGCGGGACCAACGAGCAGTACTTC.

The gene calls are TRBV4-2 and TRBJ1-2; the match to TRBD1 covers 10 bases. The CDR3 totals 18 residues. V was clipped by 2 bases and J by 4 bases; unmatched bases: 13. Germline loops: CDR1 LGHNA, CDR2 YNFKEQ. The CDR3 region has the DNA TGTGCCAGCAGCCAATCAAGACAGGGGGCAAAGGGGGGCTATGGCTACACCTTC. Translated, it gives CASSQSRQGAKGGYGYTF.

The chain uses TRBV6-1 and TRBJ1-1; unclear D gene. In germline, CDR1 is MNHNS, CDR2 SASEGT. The CDR3 sequence is 14 residues long. Trimming pared 3 bases from V and 4 bases from J, leaving 12 bases between. The CDR3 spells CASSEVPGGTEAFF. CDR3 bases: TGTGCCAGCAGTGAGGTTCCGGGTGGCACTGAAGCTTTCTTT.

The genes are TRBV7-8 and TRBJ2-5; D gene ambiguous. Trimming shortened V by 5 bases and J by 0 bases, and 4 bases separated the two germline ends. The CDR3 has 12 amino acids. Per germline, CDR1 SGHVS and CDR2 FQNEAQ. The CDR3 DNA reads TGTGCCAGCAGCCCCTACCAAGAGACCCAGTACTTC. This translates into CASSPYQETQYF.

V usage is TRBV5-1 and J usage is TRBJ2-7; TRBD2 might be the D (6 bases). V gave up 0 bases and J gave up 2 bases, with 21 bases separating them. CDR3 length equals 18 residues. Germline loops: CDR1 SGHRS, CDR2 YFSETQ. CDR3 residues: CASSLAGTATASAYEQYF. CDR3 nucleotides: TGCGCCAGCAGCTTGGCCGGGACTGCAACCGCGTCAGCCTACGAGCAGTACTTC.

For the CDR3, the DNA is TGTGCCAGCAGTTACTCGGACACCCCGAACACTGAAGCTTTCTTT. Translating it yields CASSYSDTPNTEAFF. The gene calls are TRBV6-5 and TRBJ1-1; a weak D match, TRBD1 (5 bases). The germline gives CDR1 MNHEY, CDR2 SVGAGI. This CDR3 is built from 15 residues. With 0 bases removed from V and 1 base from J, the gap between germline ends came to 9 bases.

J is TRBJ2-1 and V is TRBV5-1; D possibly corresponds to TRBD1 (5 bases). This CDR3 region has 14 residues. Trimming left V 0 bases short and J 10 bases short, with 14 bases between. CDR1 and CDR2 from the germline V gene are SGHRS and YFSETQ. CDR3 residues: CASSLGGPGIEQFF. CDR3 nucleotide sequence: TGCGCCAGCAGCTTGGGGGGCCCCGGTATAGAGCAGTTCTTC. Filled out from reference TRBV5-1 and TRBJ2-1, the complete variable domain reads KAGVTQTPRYLIKTRGQQVTLSCSPISGHRSVSWYQQTPGQGLQFLFEYFSETQRNKGNFPGRFSGRQFSNSRSEMNVSTLELGDSALYLCASSLGGPGIEQFFGPGTRLTVL.

The rearrangement joins TRBV28 to TRBJ2-7, with D uncertain. The germline gives CDR1 MDHEN, CDR2 SYDVKM. The germline V and J ends were trimmed by 3 bases and 2 bases, with 8 bases remaining between them. There are 13 residues in the CDR3. The CDR3 region is CASSFEVPYEQYF. CDR3 nucleotides: TGTGCCAGCAGTTTTGAGGTACCCTACGAGCAGTACTTC.

The chain uses TRBV27 and TRBJ2-7; D possibly corresponds to TRBD2 (5 bases). The CDR3 spans 13 residues. Trimming left V 3 bases short and J 3 bases short, with 9 bases between. CDR1 and CDR2 from the germline V gene are MNHEY and SMNVEV (reference sequence). The CDR3 DNA reads as TGTGCCAGCAGTTTGGGTGGGAGCTACGAGCAGTACTTC. The encoded protein is CASSLGGSYEQYF.

This chain joins TRBV28 and TRBJ1-5; 7 nucleotides align to TRBD1. Germline lookup yields CDR1 MDHEN and CDR2 SYDVKM. The ends lost 6 bases at V and 5 bases at J; junction bases unmatched: 10. CDR3 length: 15 residues. The CDR3 DNA sequence: TGTGCCAGCAGACCTGGGACAGCGAAATATCAGCCCCAGCATTTT. It translates to CASRPGTAKYQPQHF.

The V call is TRBV29-1, the J call TRBJ1-1; no reliable D call. The CDR3 runs to 13 residues. CDR1 and CDR2 from the germline V gene are SQVTM and ANQGSEA. The V end was cut by 3 bases, the J end by 0 bases, with 8 bases between. CDR3 nucleotides: TGCAGCGTTGAGCGGCAGCTGAACACTGAAGCTTTCTTT. It is translated as CSVERQLNTEAFF.

This clone was found a few times. This chain's CDR3 is CASSQDVYNEQFF. The CDR3 DNA is TGTGCCAGCAGCCAAGACGTCTACAATGAGCAGTTCTTC. This chain connects TRBV4-2 to TRBJ2-1; D uncertain. This CDR3 region has 13 residues. Germline values: CDR1 LGHNA, CDR2 YNFKEQ. The V and J ends lost 0 bases and 3 bases respectively, with 3 bases between them.

The chain is built from TRBV5-4 and TRBJ2-7; the D gene is possibly TRBD1 (6 bases). The germline V gene encodes CDR1 SGHNT and CDR2 YYREEE (reference sequence). With 5 bases removed from V and 0 bases from J, the gap between germline ends came to 9 bases. This CDR3 is 13 amino acids long. The CDR3 bases are TGTGCCAGCAGTGGACAGTCCTCCTACGAGCAGTACTTC. Protein sequence: CASSGQSSYEQYF.

The gene calls are TRBV25-1 and TRBJ1-4, with 10 positions matching TRBD1. This CDR3 contains 14 residues. Germline V CDR1 and CDR2: MGHDK, SYGVNS. Trimming cost V 3 bases and J 11 bases; bases outside gene matches: 6. The CDR3 sequence is CASSDRTGGRKLFF. The CDR3 DNA is TGTGCCAGCAGTGATAGGACAGGGGGGAGGAAACTGTTTTTT.

The CDR3 nucleotides are TGTGCCAGCAGCTTAGTCCAGGGAGGGGCCGGGGAGCTGTTTTTT. It yields the protein CASSLVQGGAGELFF. This chain uses TRBV7-9 with TRBJ2-2; 7 bases agree with TRBD2. CDR3 size: 15 residues. Trimming took 1 base from V and 6 from J; bases not matched to a gene: 5. The germline V gene has CDR1 SEHNR and CDR2 FQNEAQ (reference sequence).

The chain recombines TRBV10-2 with TRBJ2-1, with TRBD1 matching 7 bases. CDR1 is WSHSY, CDR2 SAAADI, per germline. J was trimmed by 4 bases and V by 7 bases; bases with no gene match: 10. The CDR3 length is 15 residues. CDR3 in amino acids: CASTNRGKDYNEQFF. The CDR3 region has the DNA TGCGCCAGCACCAACAGGGGCAAGGATTACAATGAGCAGTTCTTC.

Notes on this clone: Additional DNA sequences in this sample encode the identical CDR3. The genes are TRBV2 and TRBJ1-3; D remains unclear. Germline V gives CDR1 SNHLY, CDR2 FYNNEI. V dropped 2 bases and J dropped 3 bases, with 8 bases sitting between them. The CDR3 consists of 14 residues. The CDR3 sequence: CASSERTVGNTIYF. The CDR3 DNA is TGTGCCAGCAGTGAACGTACAGTTGGAAACACCATATATTTT.

The chain is built from TRBV9 and TRBJ2-7, with 8 bases that match TRBD1. Looked up from germline, CDR1 is SGDLS and CDR2 is YYNGEE. Trimming took 0 bases from V and 1 from J; bases not matched to a gene: 0. The CDR3 loop spans 14 amino acids. This CDR3 is CASSVGDRSYEQYF. CDR3 nucleotide sequence: TGTGCCAGCAGCGTAGGGGACAGGTCCTACGAGCAGTACTTC.

The chain joins TRBV10-3 to TRBJ2-7, with 9 bases identical to TRBD2. Trimming removed 2 bases from V and 5 bases from J; junction bases left unmatched: 10. CDR3 length equals 16 residues. Germline-derived CDR1 and CDR2 are ENHRY and SYGVKD. CDR3 in amino acids: CAISETEAGGPHEQYF. For the CDR3, the DNA is TGTGCCATCAGTGAGACCGAGGCGGGAGGGCCTCACGAGCAGTACTTC.

The V and J genes are TRBV7-9 and TRBJ1-3; D is possibly TRBD1 (5 bases). Germline lookup yields CDR1 SEHNR and CDR2 FQNEAQ (reference sequence). This CDR3 has 12 amino acids. Trimming stripped 2 bases from V and 10 bases from J, with 9 bases between. CDR3 residues: CASSLSGGTIYF. The CDR3 nucleotides are TGTGCCAGCAGCTTATCGGGGGGGACCATATATTTT.

This clone was detected a few times. This rearrangement joins TRBV9 to TRBJ2-1; no reliable D call. Germline V lookup: CDR1 SGDLS, CDR2 YYNGEE. Trimming stripped 0 bases from V and 8 bases from J, with 6 bases between. The CDR3 runs 12 residues. The CDR3 sequence is CASSVGPYEQFF. In DNA form, the CDR3 reads TGTGCCAGCAGCGTAGGTCCGTATGAGCAGTTCTTC.